The subject of this entry is one TCR beta chain. Participants were aged roughly 18 to 90 years, lived in around 25 US areas, and enrolled virtually. During the 2 weeks before they entered the study, exposed participants had met someone with a PCR-confirmed or clinician-diagnosed COVID-19 case. This entry is derived from a study of blood T cell repertoires in COVID-19. Study-level information: Both acute and convalescent COVID-19 samples were obtained from the United States, Italy and Spain.

In the original workflow: How many nucleated cells were present was estimated from reference gene primer amplification. Clones were read by immunoSEQ multiplex PCR, and TCRdb kept only the in-frame ones, dropping some. V and J calls and clone size are copied from that table; D and trimming were computed from the DNA. The table has more than 200,000 clones, around nine tenths seen once. Trimming cost V 4 bases and J 6 bases; bases outside gene matches: 13. Germline V lookup: CDR1 MGHRA, CDR2 YSYEKL. The CDR3 consists of 18 residues. The chain is built from TRBV4-1 and TRBJ1-6; 9 bases are shared with TRBD1. The specimen sequenced was PBMCs or T cells enriched from blood (not recorded which). The source is a woman younger than 45 who had been exposed to COVID-19. The CDR3 DNA reads TGCGCCAGCAGCCGCCACCTAGGGTGGGGACAGGGTAATTCACCCCTCCACTTT. Residues: CASSRHLGWGQGNSPLHF.